The 20 T cell receptor beta chains below come from one sample, sequenced in a study of cytomegalovirus exposure and HLA in healthy donors. Measured with immunoSEQ multiplex PCR; TCRdb has only the in-frame clones, and not every one. The table shows roughly 120,000 clones, with 88% occurring only once. Sample: PBMCs. These receptor sequences come from a woman aged 25 to 39 in good health and CMV-seropositive.

DNA of the CDR3: TGTGCCAGCAGCCTTAGCGGACTGAGCACCGGGGAGCTGTTTTTT. Its translation: CASSLSGLSTGELFF. This chain joins TRBV7-2 and TRBJ2-2; D might be TRBD2 (6 bases). This CDR3 has 15 residues. The germline gives CDR1 SGHTA, CDR2 FQGNSA. V lost 5 bases, J lost 4 bases, and 14 bases lay in between.

The chain is built from TRBV9 and TRBJ1-6; D not resolved. Germline assignment: CDR1 SGDLS and CDR2 YYNGEE. The V end lost 0 bases, the J end lost 9 bases, and 10 bases lay between the germline ends. CDR3 length equals 14 residues. CDR3 in DNA: TGTGCCAGCAGCGTAGAGTCCGGTGGTTCACCCCTCCACTTT. It codes for CASSVESGGSPLHF.

J is TRBJ2-4 and V is TRBV11-1; D perhaps matches TRBD2 (5 bases). With 5 bases removed from V and 5 bases from J, the gap between germline ends came to 10 bases. The germline CDR1 and CDR2 sequences are SGHAT and FQDESV (reference sequence). CDR3 size: 13 residues. The CDR3 is CASSVGVENIQYF. The CDR3 DNA follows: TGTGCCAGCAGCGTGGGAGTCGAAAACATTCAGTACTTC.

V usage is TRBV28 and J usage is TRBJ2-7, with a tentative D call TRBD2 (6 bases). CDR1 MDHEN and CDR2 SYDVKM come from the germline V gene. The CDR3 is made up of 15 amino acids. V was shortened by 3 bases and J by 0 bases, with 12 bases between the two germline ends. The CDR3 reads CASSLISGFSYEQYF. The CDR3 DNA sequence: TGTGCCAGCAGTTTGATTAGCGGCTTCTCCTACGAGCAGTACTTC.

The chain is built from TRBV10-3 and TRBJ2-1, with D possibly being TRBD1 (5 bases). Trimming left V 4 bases short and J 5 bases short, with 18 bases between. CDR1 is ENHRY and CDR2 is SYGVKD in the germline V gene. The CDR3 is 16 amino acids. CDR3 region: CAISGGRDGTHNEQFF. CDR3 sequence (DNA): TGTGCCATCAGTGGGGGCAGGGATGGCACACACAATGAGCAGTTCTTC.

The chain combines TRBV5-6 with TRBJ2-1, with TRBD2 matching 8 bases. This CDR3 has 15 residues. Germline CDR1 reads SGHDT; CDR2 reads YYEEEE. The V gene end was trimmed by 0 bases and the J gene end by 4 bases; junction bases not matched to a gene: 3. As DNA, the CDR3 is TGTGCCAGCAGCTTGGCGAGCGGGAGTTACAATGAGCAGTTCTTC. Residues: CASSLASGSYNEQFF.

The rearrangement links TRBV2 to TRBJ1-1, with D maybe TRBD1 (6 bases). Germline V lookup: CDR1 SNHLY, CDR2 FYNNEI. The CDR3 is made up of 13 amino acids. V was pared by 5 bases and J by 5 bases, with 12 bases between. The CDR3: CASSLSRGTEAFF. The DNA of the CDR3 is TGTGCCAGCAGTTTATCTAGGGGGACTGAAGCTTTCTTT.

The chain carries TRBV6-1 and TRBJ2-2; 9 bases are shared with TRBD2. This CDR3 comprises 18 residues. With 3 bases clipped from V and 1 base from J, the junction kept 9 bases outside the gene matches. Germline-derived CDR1 and CDR2 are MNHNS and SASEGT. The CDR3 DNA follows: TGTGCCAGCAGTGACACCGGGACTAGCTTTTTGAACACCGGGGAGCTGTTTTTT. As protein: CASSDTGTSFLNTGELFF.

The chain combines TRBV7-2 with TRBJ2-2; D is undetermined. The CDR3 sequence is 14 residues long. The V end lost 4 bases, the J end lost 4 bases, and 10 bases lay between the germline ends. The germline gives CDR1 SGHTA, CDR2 FQGNSA. In DNA form, the CDR3 reads TGTGCCAGCAGCTCTCTTCCCGGCACCGGGGAGCTGTTTTTT. Translation gives CASSSLPGTGELFF.

J is TRBJ2-3 and V is TRBV28, with 8 bases fitting TRBD1. In germline, CDR1 is MDHEN, CDR2 SYDVKM. Unmatched junction bases numbered 11, after V lost 3 bases and J lost 6 bases. The CDR3 has 16 amino acids. The CDR3 DNA reads TGTGCCAGCAGTTTGGGACCAGGGGGCCCCTCGGATACGCAGTATTTT. This gives the protein CASSLGPGGPSDTQYF.

This clone came up once. This rearrangement joins TRBV7-9 to TRBJ1-2, with a weak D call TRBD1 (5 bases). The V and J ends lost 10 bases and 7 bases respectively, with 13 bases between them. Germline CDR1 reads SEHNR; CDR2 reads FQNEAQ (reference sequence). This CDR3 is built from 11 residues. CDR3 residues: CATDGGVGYTF. In DNA form, the CDR3 reads TGTGCCACGGACGGGGGGGTTGGCTACACCTTC.

The chain employs TRBV29-1 and TRBJ1-5; possible D gene TRBD1, 5 bases. The germline V and J ends were trimmed by 4 bases and 1 base, with 11 bases remaining between them. The germline V gene has CDR1 SQVTM and CDR2 ANQGSEA. The CDR3 runs to 14 residues. The CDR3: CSVVLGGSNQPQHF. The CDR3 nucleotides read TGCAGCGTTGTTCTTGGGGGGAGCAATCAGCCCCAGCATTTT.

V usage is TRBV30 and J usage is TRBJ2-7, with 9 nucleotides matching TRBD1. CDR3 length equals 13 residues. Germline assignment: CDR1 GTSNPN and CDR2 SVGIG (reference sequence). The V and J ends lost 1 base and 6 bases, in that order; junction bases with no gene match: 4. The chain's CDR3 is CAWSAGTGTEQYF. As DNA, the CDR3 is TGTGCCTGGAGTGCCGGGACAGGGACCGAGCAGTACTTC.

This clone was detected once. The chain couples TRBV4-3 to TRBJ2-3; 7 positions match TRBD1. Germline V gene data show CDR1 as LGHNA and CDR2 as YSLEER. J was trimmed by 1 base and V by 1 base; bases with no gene match: 2. The CDR3 is 15 residues long. CDR3 sequence reads: CASSQGQGGTDTQYF. In DNA form, the CDR3 reads TGCGCCAGCAGCCAAGGGCAGGGGGGCACAGATACGCAGTATTTT.

This clone was recorded only once. The chain uses TRBV19 and TRBJ2-7; maybe TRBD2 (6 bases). The CDR3 covers 13 residues. Germline lookup yields CDR1 LNHDA and CDR2 SQIVND (reference sequence). V lost 7 bases and J 0 bases, leaving 10 bases between the germline ends. The CDR3: CASTDGGSYEQYF. Written as DNA, the CDR3 is TGTGCCAGTACCGACGGGGGCTCCTACGAGCAGTACTTC.

The chain uses TRBV9 and TRBJ1-6; D might be TRBD1 (6 bases). The V gene lost 3 bases and the J gene lost 6 bases, with 10 bases spanning the gap. Germline V gives CDR1 SGDLS, CDR2 YYNGEE. The CDR3 contains 14 residues. CDR3 loop: CASSERQANSPLHF. The DNA for the CDR3 is TGTGCCAGCAGCGAACGACAGGCTAATTCACCCCTCCACTTT.

The chain combines TRBV5-1 with TRBJ2-2; D is uncertain. The CDR3 covers 15 residues. Trimming took off 0 bases at V and 6 bases at J, with 12 bases between the two ends. The germline V gene has CDR1 SGHRS and CDR2 YFSETQ. The CDR3 loop reads CASSLGASPAGELFF. The CDR3 region has the DNA TGCGCCAGCAGCTTGGGGGCCTCCCCAGCCGGGGAGCTGTTTTTT.

The V call is TRBV7-8, the J call TRBJ1-5, with 8 bases aligning to TRBD1. Germline V lookup: CDR1 SGHVS, CDR2 FQNEAQ. The CDR3 extends over 16 amino acids. V was clipped by 5 bases and J by 4 bases; unmatched bases: 10. In nucleotides, the CDR3 is TGTGCCAGCAGCAAGCCTGACAGGGGTTGGAATCAGCCCCAGCATTTT. It yields the protein CASSKPDRGWNQPQHF.

This chain joins TRBV6-6 and TRBJ1-5; D is ambiguous. CDR1 MNHNY and CDR2 SVGAGI come from the germline V gene (reference sequence). V was shortened by 2 bases and J by 4 bases, with 6 bases between the two germline ends. CDR3 length: 13 residues. In nucleotides, the CDR3 is TGTGCCAGCAGTTACGAGCTTAATCAGCCCCAGCATTTT. Its protein product is CASSYELNQPQHF.

In this sample, this clone turned up once. The chain is built from TRBV7-9 and TRBJ2-7, with D unresolved. Germline lookup yields CDR1 SEHNR and CDR2 FQNEAQ (reference sequence). V lost 5 bases to trimming and J lost 4 bases, with 9 bases between them. This CDR3 has 12 amino acids. The chain's CDR3 is CASSHNRYEQYF. The CDR3 bases are TGTGCCAGCAGCCACAACCGATACGAGCAGTACTTC.